Here is one TCR beta chain with its context. In its sample, this clone was seen once. The antigen this receptor binds is unknown. Per-base quality was not reported, and no clone a single base away is much larger than it. This record belongs to a study of blood T cell repertoires in COVID-19 (TCRdb year 2020). For the wider study: Collaborator samples came from the United States, Italy and Spain and covered acute and convalescent phases of COVID-19. Nearly every sample came with metadata listing a de-identified subject ID, COVID-19 status, age in years and sex. Where available, HLA class I and class II types were obtained from metadata supplied by the sample provider rather than from assay-based typing. The material from the prospective study consisted of cDNA or gDNA derived from T cells, B-cell-depleted T cells, or PBMCs. Samples came from the ongoing ImmuneRACE study (first 160 participants) plus 1,254 subjects from 6 global collaborators. A freely available public database, intended as a resource for researchers studying the immune response to SARS-CoV-2, is where the repertoires were released. Deeply sampled blood TCRbeta repertoires from subjects exposed to, actively infected with, or recovered from COVID-19 were included in the dataset.

Broad study findings and their caveats: The quantity of clinical and demographic metadata differed by source and by participant and was supplied without curation.

Each collaborating institution followed its own protocols to collect whole blood in K2EDTA tubes. Collaborator samples were shipped for TCRbeta analysis as frozen whole blood, isolated PBMCs, or DNA extracted from either sample type. From the germline V gene, CDR1 is ENHRY and CDR2 is SYGVKD. The CDR3 goes from the cysteine to the phenylalanine over 15 residues. CDR3 DNA only is kept here, 45 bases in frame from base 1. V ends up 10 bases short and J 8 bases short, with an unmatched junction base count of 12. TCRbeta CDR3 regions were amplified from genomic DNA by means of the immunoSEQ Assay, a bias-controlled multiplex PCR. The source study handled its data this way. Nucleated cell counts per sample were estimated from amplification of reference gene primers within the assay. To quantify the absolute abundance of each unique TCRbeta CDR3 rearrangement, sequence reads were collapsed and filtered. Productive Simpson clonality was computed per sample as the square root of Simpson's diversity index over productive rearrangements. In TCRdb, the immuneACCESS table is reduced to in-frame sequences with V and J assigned. These tables do not hold every clone; where another copy was compared, an unresolved V gene accounts for under half, and the others remain unexplained. D and trimming come from the DNA, and the V and J calls and clone size come from that table. Across this sample there are around 280,000 clones, with roughly 86% seen only once. 1% to 1.5% of the sample comes from the top ten.

The sample comprised peripheral blood. The chain links TRBV10-3 with TRBJ2-1, and 12 junctional nucleotides match TRBD2. The receptor comes from a man aged 65-85 years with acute or convalescent COVID-19. The nucleotide sequence reads TGTGCCACCCTAGCGGGAGGGCCCCTTTTCGATGAGCAGTTCTTC. Its coded protein is CATLAGGPLFDEQFF.